The 27 T cell receptor beta chains presented below share a single source sample, sequenced in a study of regulatory T cells in long-lasting Graves disease. With iRepertoire HTBI primers and Arm-PCR of CDR3 regions, TCR beta libraries were built. TCRdb called the multiplex PCR reads again in MiXCR, with one record for every CDR3 protein. This table has 450,000 to 600,000 distinct CDR3 sequences, about 13% appearing once. Stated time point: newly diagnosed GD, antithyroid drugs for less than 3 months. Researchers made the TCR library from RNA that was extracted from PBMCs. These same records also appear under a second study, on T cells in Graves' hyperthyroidism and ophthalmopathy.

Sequenced material: peripheral blood mononuclear cells (PBMCs), taken at new diagnosis, from a patient treated with antithyroid drugs. Source of these receptors: a man aged 25-40 years with Graves disease.

The chain couples TRBV5-1 to TRBJ2-1; D is undetermined. CDR3 length equals 13 residues. Germline V gene data show CDR1 as SGHRS and CDR2 as YFSETQ. With 3 bases removed from V and 8 bases from J, the gap between germline ends came to 12 bases. The CDR3 bases are TGCGCCAGCAGCTCAGTCGCTGGGGATGAGCAGTTCTTC. It encodes CASSSVAGDEQFF.

The V gene is TRBV11-2, the J gene TRBJ1-4; D remains ambiguous. Germline CDR1 and CDR2: SGHAT and FQNNGV. The CDR3 sequence is 16 residues long. V lost 5 bases, J lost 8 bases, and 21 bases lay in between. CDR3 sequence: CASSKGVGGVTEKLFF. The CDR3, as DNA: TGTGCCAGCAGCAAAGGTGTTGGAGGAGTAACCGAAAAACTGTTTTTT.

This clonotype turned up a few times. CDR3 in DNA: TGTGCCAGCAGCGCCCCTAGCATGGTCTACGAGCAGTACTTC. It yields the protein CASSAPSMVYEQYF. The chain has TRBV13 and TRBJ2-7; D might be TRBD2 (5 bases). The V end was cut by 5 bases, the J end by 3 bases, with 14 bases between. CDR3 size: 14 residues. CDR1 and CDR2 (germline): PRHDT, FYEKMQ (reference sequence).

Details on this clonotype: A read error may explain this, as a much larger clone is one base away. The chain carries TRBV15 and TRBJ2-3, with TRBD2 as a possible D gene (5 bases). V was shortened by 0 bases and J by 6 bases, with 7 bases between the two germline ends. CDR3 length: 13 amino acids. Germline loops: CDR1 LNHNV, CDR2 YYDKDF (reference sequence). In DNA, the CDR3 is TGTGCCACCAGCAGAGACGAGGGTGATACGCAGTATTTT. It is translated as CATSRDEGDTQYF.

The chain uses TRBV7-9 and TRBJ2-2; D remains ambiguous. Trimming cost V 2 bases and J 5 bases, with 12 bases left between them. Germline-derived CDR1 and CDR2 are SEHNR and FQNEAQ (reference sequence). The CDR3 loop spans 15 amino acids. CDR3 sequence (DNA): TGTGCCAGCAGCTTATCAACCCGCCAGACCGGGGAGCTGTTTTTT. Its translation: CASSLSTRQTGELFF.

This clonotype was observed a few times. This chain uses TRBV5-6 with TRBJ1-1, with D hard to call. The CDR3 extends over 15 amino acids. V lost 3 bases to trimming and J lost 2 bases, with 14 bases between them. Germline assignment: CDR1 SGHDT and CDR2 YYEEEE. The CDR3 loop is CASSWLGGINTEAFF. Here the CDR3 DNA reads TGTGCCAGCAGCTGGCTTGGAGGAATCAACACTGAAGCTTTCTTT.

This clonotype was seen more than once but under ten times. The chain carries TRBV5-5 and TRBJ1-1; D remains ambiguous. The CDR3 runs 14 residues. From germline, CDR1 is SGHKS and CDR2 YYEKEE (reference sequence). V lost 1 base and J lost 1, with 8 bases in between. The CDR3 region is CASSLHISNTEAFF. The CDR3 DNA sequence: TGTGCCAGCAGCTTGCACATCTCGAACACTGAAGCTTTCTTT.

The chain has TRBV29-1 and TRBJ1-1; D is perhaps TRBD1 (6 bases). The V and J ends lost 5 bases and 5 bases respectively, with 12 bases between them. The CDR3 covers 12 residues. Per germline, CDR1 SQVTM and CDR2 ANQGSEA. This CDR3 is CSVPRGRTEAFF. The DNA of the CDR3 is TGCAGCGTTCCCCGGGGGCGGACTGAAGCTTTCTTT.

This clonotype was counted ten times or more. The J gene is TRBJ1-1, the V gene TRBV7-9; 9 bases are shared with TRBD1. The J segment lost 7 bases and the V segment lost 1 base, leaving 4 bases of the junction unmatched. The length of the CDR3 is 14 residues. CDR1 is SEHNR and CDR2 is FQNEAQ in the germline V gene (reference sequence). CDR3 loop: CASSLDRGLGEAFF. In nucleotides, the CDR3 is TGTGCCAGCAGCTTAGACAGGGGGCTCGGTGAAGCTTTCTTT.

This clonotype has a count of ten or more. This chain connects TRBV19 to TRBJ2-2; no definite D call. V was shortened by 7 bases and J by 2 bases, with 14 bases between the two germline ends. The CDR3 has 15 amino acids. CDR1 is LNHDA, CDR2 SQIVND, per germline (reference sequence). The CDR3 DNA follows: TGTGCCAGTACCCCGACCGGGCCCAACACCGGGGAGCTGTTTTTT. Translated, it gives CASTPTGPNTGELFF.

J is TRBJ2-7 and V is TRBV4-1; 10 bases match TRBD1. Germline CDR1 reads MGHRA; CDR2 reads YSYEKL. CDR3 size: 16 residues. The J segment lost 1 base and the V segment lost 4 bases, leaving 7 bases of the junction unmatched. In nucleotides, the CDR3 is TGCGCCAGCAGCCCCCCCAGGGGACAGGGGTCCTACGAGCAGTACTTC. Its protein is CASSPPRGQGSYEQYF.

This clonotype was picked up many times. V and J are TRBV2 and TRBJ1-1; no clear D. Deletions cut 3 bases from V and 8 bases from J, with 16 bases between. The CDR3 sequence is 14 residues long. Germline loops: CDR1 SNHLY, CDR2 FYNNEI. The CDR3 is CASSEVRALGEAFF. The CDR3 region has the DNA TGTGCCAGCAGTGAGGTCCGCGCATTAGGGGAAGCTTTCTTT.

The chain employs TRBV19 and TRBJ1-2; D remains ambiguous. This CDR3 contains 13 residues. Trimming left V 7 bases short and J 8 bases short, with 17 bases between. The germline V gene has CDR1 LNHDA and CDR2 SQIVND (reference sequence). The CDR3 nucleotides read TGTGCCAGTAACAAATCCCCGATCGGGGGCTACACCTTC. Translation gives CASNKSPIGGYTF.

V and J are TRBV28 and TRBJ2-6; no clear D. The CDR3 is 14 amino acids. The germline V gene encodes CDR1 MDHEN and CDR2 SYDVKM. V lost 8 bases and J lost 1, with 9 bases in between. CDR3 nucleotides: TGTGCCAGCGGCAGTCTATCTGGGGCCAACGTCCTGACTTTC. Protein: CASGSLSGANVLTF.

Comments on this clonotype: Compared with germline, one end of the junction differs, possibly owing to a read error. The V gene is TRBV5-8, the J gene TRBJ2-7; possible D gene TRBD2, 7 bases. Germline V gene data show CDR1 as SGHTS and CDR2 as YDEGEE. The CDR3 has 14 residues. CDR3 protein: CASRGGADFYELYF. The CDR3 DNA is TGTGCCAGCAGGGGGGGGGCAGATTTCTACGAGCTGTACTTC.

This clonotype has ten or more counts. The V and J genes are TRBV11-2 and TRBJ2-1; a weak D match, TRBD2 (6 bases). Trimming stripped 1 base from V and 3 bases from J, with 10 bases between. This CDR3 spans 15 amino acids. CDR1 is SGHAT, CDR2 FQNNGV, per germline. CDR3 sequence reads: CASSLGLAYYNEQFF. The CDR3 DNA follows: TGTGCCAGCAGCTTAGGGCTAGCGTACTACAATGAGCAGTTCTTC.

About this clonotype: This sequence may be a read error, since a much larger clone differs from it by one base. The chain has TRBV7-2 and TRBJ2-7, with D perhaps TRBD1 or TRBD2 (5 bases each). There are 15 residues in the CDR3. V lost 2 bases and J 8 bases, leaving 19 bases between the germline ends. Germline loops: CDR1 SGHTA, CDR2 FQGNSA. CDR3 residues: CASSLCTGTPGKQYF. CDR3 nucleotide sequence: TGTGCCAGCAGCTTATGTACCGGGACCCCCGGCAAGCAGTACTTC.

The chain uses TRBV20-1 and TRBJ2-1; possibly TRBD2 for D (5 bases). The CDR3 totals 13 residues. Looked up from germline, CDR1 is DFQATT and CDR2 is SNEGSKA (reference sequence). V was shortened by 7 bases and J by 2 bases, with 12 bases between the two germline ends. In nucleotides, the CDR3 is TGCAGTGTTCGGGATTTGACCTACAATGAGCAGTTCTTC. This encodes CSVRDLTYNEQFF.

On this clonotype: A single base separates this from a much larger clone, so it may be a read error. The chain is built from TRBV7-3 and TRBJ2-1; 10 bases are a match to TRBD2. Germline lookup yields CDR1 SGHTA and CDR2 FQGTGA. With 5 bases clipped from V and 8 bases from J, the junction kept 9 bases outside the gene matches. This CDR3 comprises 15 residues. In DNA form, the CDR3 reads TGTGCCAGCAGCAAGGCCAGGACTAGCGGCGATGAGCAGTTCTTC. It translates to CASSKARTSGDEQFF.

This chain links TRBV20-1 with TRBJ2-1, with TRBD1 identical over 9 bases. From germline, CDR1 is DFQATT and CDR2 SNEGSKA (reference sequence). Unmatched junction bases numbered 15, after V lost 3 bases and J lost 9 bases. This CDR3 is built from 16 residues. CDR3 DNA: TGCAGTGCTAGCTCCCTTAAGGACAGGGGAGGTACTGAGCAGTTCTTC. This codes for CSASSLKDRGGTEQFF.

This clonotype was recorded at least ten times. The V call is TRBV11-2, the J call TRBJ2-1; D is ambiguous. Germline V gene data show CDR1 as SGHAT and CDR2 as FQNNGV. The CDR3 covers 16 residues. Between the trimmed V and J ends, which lost 0 bases and 2 bases, there was a span of 11 bases. DNA of the CDR3: TGTGCCAGCAGCTTAGAATACGGCAGGCCCTACAATGAGCAGTTCTTC. Translated, it gives CASSLEYGRPYNEQFF.

This clonotype was detected ten times or more. This chain uses TRBV7-9 with TRBJ2-7; a weak D match, TRBD2 (7 bases). Trimming removed 6 bases at V and 3 bases at J, with 18 bases between. CDR3 length: 15 residues. Germline CDR1 reads SEHNR; CDR2 reads FQNEAQ (reference sequence). The CDR3 region is CASSQGAGAFYEQYF. The CDR3 DNA sequence: TGTGCCAGCAGTCAAGGGGCGGGGGCGTTCTACGAGCAGTACTTC. Using reference TRBV7-9 and TRBJ2-7 for the parts outside the CDR3, the full variable domain is DTGVSQNPRHKITKRGQNVTFRCDPISEHNRLYWYRQTLGQGPEFLTYFQNEAQLEKSRLLSDRFSAERPKGSFSTLEIQRTEQGDSAMYLCASSQGAGAFYEQYFGPGTRLTVT.

As concerns this clonotype: A single base separates this from a much larger clone, so it may be a read error. The V and J genes are TRBV5-1 and TRBJ2-7; possible D gene TRBD2, 5 bases. In germline, CDR1 is SGHRS, CDR2 YFSETQ. CDR3 length equals 13 residues. The CDR3 reads CASSLGGDYERYF. In DNA, the CDR3 is TGCGCCAGCAGCTTGGGGGGAGACTACGAGCGGTACTTC.

This clonotype was counted at least ten times. The V gene is TRBV27, the J gene TRBJ1-5; no clear D. With 7 bases removed from V and 1 base from J, the gap between germline ends came to 8 bases. Germline V gene data show CDR1 as MNHEY and CDR2 as SMNVEV (reference sequence). This CDR3 has 13 amino acids. The CDR3 region has the DNA TGTGCCAGCACTGTGGGAAGCAATCAGCCCCAGCATTTT. Translating gives CASTVGSNQPQHF.

There are many counts of this clonotype. V is TRBV12-3 or TRBV12-4 and J is TRBJ1-2; D remains ambiguous. The CDR3 spans 11 residues. V dropped 6 bases and J dropped 1 base, with 3 bases sitting between them. In DNA, the CDR3 is TGTGCCAGCAGCCGTAACTATGGCTACACCTTC. The encoded protein is CASSRNYGYTF.

In its sample, this clonotype was seen many times. The chain links TRBV5-1 to TRBJ1-1; a possible D gene is TRBD1 (5 bases). This CDR3 has 12 residues. Germline values: CDR1 SGHRS, CDR2 YFSETQ. V lost 1 base and J lost 8, with 9 bases in between. The CDR3 loop is CASSLRGREAFF. The CDR3 nucleotides are TGCGCCAGCAGCTTGAGGGGCCGGGAAGCTTTCTTT.

In its sample, this clonotype was seen many times. CDR3 in amino acids: CASSLSSGGTWGSYNEQFF. The CDR3 region has the DNA TGTGCCAGCAGTTTATCCAGCGGGGGGACCTGGGGTTCCTACAATGAGCAGTTCTTC. The chain carries TRBV28 and TRBJ2-1; TRBD2 matches 9 bases. Trimming removed 1 base from V and 1 base from J; junction bases left unmatched: 11. CDR1 and CDR2 (germline): MDHEN, SYDVKM. The CDR3 runs 19 residues.